The clone carrying this TCR beta chain was detected ten times or more. The target antigen is unknown. V dropped 2 bases and J dropped 3 bases, with 17 bases sitting between them. CDR1 and CDR2 from the germline V gene are MGHRA and YSYEKL. This CDR3 is 16 amino acids long. The sample's time point: sample taken at primary tumor resection. Sequencing of whole RNA from tumor, nontumor lung or frozen PBMC involved no sorting. The entry originates in a study of spatial heterogeneity in lung cancer. In TCRdb, the 5' RACE reads were re-called with MiXCR into one record per CDR3 protein. The sample includes thousands of distinct CDR3 sequences, around a tenth of them seen just once. Whole-study results and caveats: Ubiquitous expanded tumor TCRs showed up in blood more at resection than follow-up.

This material consisted of PBMCs, taken at surgery. The clonotype was recovered from a male donor with early-stage non-small cell lung cancer. The chain has TRBV4-1 and TRBJ2-7; a possible D gene is TRBD2 (6 bases). The CDR3 is CASSQQDYISLYEQYF. The CDR3 DNA sequence: TGCGCCAGCAGCCAACAGGACTACATATCTCTCTACGAGCAGTACTTC.